This T cell receptor (beta chain) was recorded in a study of CD8 T cells in ankylosing spondylitis. Whole-study results and caveats: In ankylosing spondylitis blood, a motif of roughly eight highly homologous TCR beta variants appeared characteristic.

A note on this clonotype: Antigen unknown. Being one base from a much bigger clone, this may be a read error.

Each CDR3 protein gets one entry after TCRdb re-called the 5' RACE reads with MiXCR. The sample includes some 450,000 distinct CDR3 sequences, roughly 18% seen only once; the top ten take around 0.92%. The V and J ends lost 3 bases and 1 base respectively, with 6 bases between them. CDR3 length equals 13 residues. Germline V lookup: CDR1 LGHDT, CDR2 YNNKEL (reference sequence). The sequenced sample consisted of blood, either unsorted or a sorted T cell fraction (not recorded which). This receptor was taken from a male donor with ankylosing spondylitis. J is TRBJ1-1 and V is TRBV3-1; D uncertain. The CDR3 nucleotides are TGTGCCAGCAGCCATTGGGGGAACACTGAAGCTTTCTTT. Protein product: CASSHWGNTEAFF. The variable domain in full, with the rest retrieved from reference TRBV3-1 and TRBJ1-1, is DTAVSQTPKYLVTQMGNDKSIKCEQNLGHDTMYWYKQDSKKFLKIMFSYNNKELIINETVPNRFSPKSPDKAHLNLHINSLELGDSAVYFCASSHWGNTEAFFGQGTRLTVV.